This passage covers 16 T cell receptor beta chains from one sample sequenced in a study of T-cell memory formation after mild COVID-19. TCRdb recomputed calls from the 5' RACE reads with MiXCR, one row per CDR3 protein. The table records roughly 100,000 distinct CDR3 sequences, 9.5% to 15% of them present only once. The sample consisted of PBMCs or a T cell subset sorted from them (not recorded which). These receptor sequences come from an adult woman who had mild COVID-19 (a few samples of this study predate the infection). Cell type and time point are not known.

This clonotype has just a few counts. The CDR3 loop reads CASTSAGTVREQYF. CDR3 bases: TGTGCCAGCACCTCAGCCGGGACCGTTCGCGAGCAGTACTTC. The chain links TRBV28 to TRBJ2-7; either TRBD1 or TRBD2 may supply D (5 bases each). The length of the CDR3 is 14 residues. Germline V gene sequence: CDR1 MDHEN, CDR2 SYDVKM. Trimming cost V 7 bases and J 6 bases, with 19 bases left between them.

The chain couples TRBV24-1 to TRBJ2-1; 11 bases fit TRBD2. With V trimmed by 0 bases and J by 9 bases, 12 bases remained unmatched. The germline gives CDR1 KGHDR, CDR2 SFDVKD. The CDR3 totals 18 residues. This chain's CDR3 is CATSDLRTSGRAFSEQFF. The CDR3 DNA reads TGTGCCACCAGTGATTTGAGAACTAGCGGGAGAGCATTTAGTGAGCAGTTCTTC.

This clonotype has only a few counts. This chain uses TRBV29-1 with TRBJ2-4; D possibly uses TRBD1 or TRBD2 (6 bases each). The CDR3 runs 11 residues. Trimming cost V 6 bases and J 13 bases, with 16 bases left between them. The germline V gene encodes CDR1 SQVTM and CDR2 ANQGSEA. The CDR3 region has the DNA TGCAGCGTCCCAATGGGGGGCATCCAGTACTTC. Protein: CSVPMGGIQYF.

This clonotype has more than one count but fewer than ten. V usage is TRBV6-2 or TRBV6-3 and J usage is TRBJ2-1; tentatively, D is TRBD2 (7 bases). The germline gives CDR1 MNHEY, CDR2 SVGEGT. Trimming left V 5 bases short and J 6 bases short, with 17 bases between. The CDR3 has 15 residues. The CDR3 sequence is CASSPPGEGGNEQFF. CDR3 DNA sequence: TGTGCCAGCAGTCCCCCAGGGGAGGGAGGCAATGAGCAGTTCTTC.

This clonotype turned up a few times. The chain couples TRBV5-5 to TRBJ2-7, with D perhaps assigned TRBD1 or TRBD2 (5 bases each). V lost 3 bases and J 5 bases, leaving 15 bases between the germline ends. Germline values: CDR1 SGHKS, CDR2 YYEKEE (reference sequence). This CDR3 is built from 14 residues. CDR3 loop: CASSSRGPPNEQYF. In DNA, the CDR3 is TGTGCCAGCAGCTCCCGGGGCCCACCGAACGAGCAGTACTTC. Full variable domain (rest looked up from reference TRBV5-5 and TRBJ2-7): DAGVTQSPTHLIKTRGQQVTLRCSPISGHKSVSWYQQVLGQGPQFIFQYYEKEERGRGNFPDRFSARQFPNYSSELNVNALLLGDSALYLCASSSRGPPNEQYFGPGTRLTVT.

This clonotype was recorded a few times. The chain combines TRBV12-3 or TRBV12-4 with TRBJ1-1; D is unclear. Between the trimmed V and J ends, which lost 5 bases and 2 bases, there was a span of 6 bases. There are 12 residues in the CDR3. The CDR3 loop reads CASSTDNTEAFF. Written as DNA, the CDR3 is TGTGCCAGCAGTACAGATAACACTGAAGCTTTCTTT.

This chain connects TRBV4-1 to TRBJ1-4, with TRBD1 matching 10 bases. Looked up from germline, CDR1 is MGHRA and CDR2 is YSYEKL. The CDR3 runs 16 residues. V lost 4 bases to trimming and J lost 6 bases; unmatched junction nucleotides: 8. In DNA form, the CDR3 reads TGCGCCAGCAGCCCTCCTGACAGGGGGCGCGATGAAAAACTGTTTTTT. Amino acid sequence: CASSPPDRGRDEKLFF.

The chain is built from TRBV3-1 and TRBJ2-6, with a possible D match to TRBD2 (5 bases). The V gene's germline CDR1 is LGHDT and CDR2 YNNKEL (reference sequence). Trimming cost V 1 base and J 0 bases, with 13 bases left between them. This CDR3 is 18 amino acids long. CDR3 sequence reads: CASSQVVGRDSGANVLTF. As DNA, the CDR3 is TGTGCCAGCAGCCAAGTGGTGGGCCGGGACTCTGGGGCCAACGTCCTGACTTTC.

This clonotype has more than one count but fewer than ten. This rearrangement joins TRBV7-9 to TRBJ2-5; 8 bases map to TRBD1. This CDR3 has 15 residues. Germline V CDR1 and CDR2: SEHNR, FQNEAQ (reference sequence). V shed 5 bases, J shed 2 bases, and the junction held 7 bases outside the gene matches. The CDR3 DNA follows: TGTGCCAGCAGCCCGACAGGGGTTGGGCAAGAGACCCAGTACTTC. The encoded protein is CASSPTGVGQETQYF.

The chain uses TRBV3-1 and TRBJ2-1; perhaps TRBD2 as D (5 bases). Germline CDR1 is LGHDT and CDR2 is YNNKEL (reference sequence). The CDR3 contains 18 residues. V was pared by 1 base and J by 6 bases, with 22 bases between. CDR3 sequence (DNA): TGTGCCAGCAGCCAAGTGCGTACAAGCGGTTCGGTCCGCAATGAGCAGTTCTTC. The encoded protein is CASSQVRTSGSVRNEQFF.

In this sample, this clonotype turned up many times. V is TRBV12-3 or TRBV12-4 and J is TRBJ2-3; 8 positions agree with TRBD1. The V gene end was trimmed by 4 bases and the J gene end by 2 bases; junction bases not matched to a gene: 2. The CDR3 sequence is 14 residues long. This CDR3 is CASSWTGHTDTQYF. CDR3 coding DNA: TGTGCCAGCAGTTGGACAGGGCACACAGATACGCAGTATTTT.

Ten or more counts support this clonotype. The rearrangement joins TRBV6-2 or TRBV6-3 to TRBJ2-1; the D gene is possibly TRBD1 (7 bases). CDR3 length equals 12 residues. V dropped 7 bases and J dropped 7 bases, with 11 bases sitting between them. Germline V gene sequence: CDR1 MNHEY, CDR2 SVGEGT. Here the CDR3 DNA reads TGTGCCAGCACGTCAGGGGGGAATGAGCAGTTCTTC. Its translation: CASTSGGNEQFF.

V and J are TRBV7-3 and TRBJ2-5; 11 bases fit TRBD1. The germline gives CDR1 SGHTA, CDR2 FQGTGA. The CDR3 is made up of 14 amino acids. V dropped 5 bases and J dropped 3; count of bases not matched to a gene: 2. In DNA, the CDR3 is TGTGCCAGCAGCCGGACAGGGGGCGAAGAGACCCAGTACTTC. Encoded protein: CASSRTGGEETQYF.

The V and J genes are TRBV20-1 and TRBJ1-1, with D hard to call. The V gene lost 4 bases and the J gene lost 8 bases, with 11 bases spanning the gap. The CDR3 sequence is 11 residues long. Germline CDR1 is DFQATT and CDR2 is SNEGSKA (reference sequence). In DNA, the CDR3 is TGCAGTGCTATCCCGAGCCTGGAAGCTTTCTTT. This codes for CSAIPSLEAFF.

The CDR3 is CASSYTAPTGHYGYTF. The CDR3 region has the DNA TGTGCCAGCAGTTACACCGCACCGACAGGACACTATGGCTACACCTTC. The chain has TRBV6-2 or TRBV6-3 and TRBJ1-2; TRBD1 is a possible D gene (6 bases). V lost 2 bases and J lost 3, with 16 bases in between. Per germline, CDR1 MNHEY and CDR2 SVGEGT. This CDR3 spans 16 amino acids.

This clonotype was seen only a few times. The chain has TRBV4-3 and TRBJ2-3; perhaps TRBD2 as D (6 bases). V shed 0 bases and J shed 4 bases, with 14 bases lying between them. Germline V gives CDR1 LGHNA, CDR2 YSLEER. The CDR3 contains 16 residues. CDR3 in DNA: TGCGCCAGCAGCCAAGATTCCGGGGGTAAAGCAGATACGCAGTATTTT. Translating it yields CASSQDSGGKADTQYF.